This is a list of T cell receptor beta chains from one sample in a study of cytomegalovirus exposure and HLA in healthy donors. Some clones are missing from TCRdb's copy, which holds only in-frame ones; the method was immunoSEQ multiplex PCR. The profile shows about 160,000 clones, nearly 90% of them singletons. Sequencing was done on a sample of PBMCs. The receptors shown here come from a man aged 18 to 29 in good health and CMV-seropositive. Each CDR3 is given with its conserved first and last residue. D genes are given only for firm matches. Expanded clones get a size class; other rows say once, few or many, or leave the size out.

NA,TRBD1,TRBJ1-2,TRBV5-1,CASSLGTGSWDRDGYTF,TGCGCCAGCAGCTTGGGGACAGGGAGTTGGGACAGGGATGGCTACACCTTC
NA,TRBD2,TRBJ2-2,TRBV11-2,CASSSAGGITGELFF,TGTGCCAGCAGCTCAGCGGGAGGGATTACTGGGGAGCTGTTTTTT
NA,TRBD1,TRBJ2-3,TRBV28,CASSLRDRRTDTQYF,TGTGCCAGCAGTTTAAGGGACAGGCGCACAGATACGCAGTATTTT
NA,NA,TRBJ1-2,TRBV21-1,CASSKAGQINYGYTF,TGTGCCAGCAGCAAAGCCGGACAGATTAACTATGGCTACACCTTC
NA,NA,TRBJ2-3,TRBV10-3,CATLGGADTQYF,TGTGCCACCTTAGGAGGGGCAGATACGCAGTATTTT
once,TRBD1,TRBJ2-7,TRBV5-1,CASSQRDRGDYEQYF,TGCGCCAGCAGCCAGAGGGACAGGGGGGATTACGAGCAGTACTTC
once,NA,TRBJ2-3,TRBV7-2,CASSLLLAPDTQYF,TGTGCCAGCAGCTTACTTCTAGCCCCAGATACGCAGTATTTT
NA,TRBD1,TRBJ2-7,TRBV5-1,CASSLLPGQGAREQYF,TGCGCCAGCAGCTTATTACCGGGACAGGGGGCACGCGAGCAGTACTTC
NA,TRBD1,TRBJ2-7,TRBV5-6,CASSLPGGASSYEQYF,TGTGCCAGCAGCTTGCCAGGGGGCGCGTCTTCCTACGAGCAGTACTTC
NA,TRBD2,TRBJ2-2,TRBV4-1,CASSHTSGRNTGELFF,TGCGCCAGCAGCCACACTAGCGGGAGGAACACCGGGGAGCTGTTTTTT
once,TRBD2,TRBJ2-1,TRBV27,CASSSGSNLDEQFF,TGTGCCAGCAGTAGCGGGAGTAATTTAGATGAGCAGTTCTTC
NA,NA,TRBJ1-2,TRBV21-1,CASSKVGTVYGYTF,TGTGCCAGCAGCAAAGTTGGGACAGTCTATGGCTACACCTTC
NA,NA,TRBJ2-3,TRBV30,CAWVVGLKAQYF,TGTGCCTGGGTCGTCGGACTTAAGGCGCAGTATTTT
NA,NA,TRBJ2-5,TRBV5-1,CASSPPAGLETQYF,TGCGCCAGCAGCCCCCCTGCAGGGTTAGAGACCCAGTACTTC
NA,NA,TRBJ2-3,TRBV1,CTSSSPALAGVKDTQYF,TGCACCAGCAGCTCCCCAGCCCTAGCGGGGGTAAAAGATACGCAGTATTTT
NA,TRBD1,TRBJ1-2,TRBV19,CASSIDPGQGTYGYTF,TGTGCCAGTAGTATAGATCCGGGACAGGGAACCTATGGCTACACCTTC
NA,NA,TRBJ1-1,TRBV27,CASSLDPQGGNTEAFF,TGTGCCAGCAGTTTAGATCCCCAGGGAGGGAACACTGAAGCTTTCTTT